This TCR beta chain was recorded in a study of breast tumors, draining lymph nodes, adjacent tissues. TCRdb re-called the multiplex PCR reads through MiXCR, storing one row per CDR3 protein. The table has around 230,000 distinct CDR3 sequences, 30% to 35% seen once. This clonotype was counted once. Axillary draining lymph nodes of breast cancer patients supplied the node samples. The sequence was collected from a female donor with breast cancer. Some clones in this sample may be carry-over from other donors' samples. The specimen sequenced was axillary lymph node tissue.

CDR3 residues: CASSQGVVTDTQYF. In DNA form, the CDR3 reads TGTGCCAGCAGTCAGGGGGTCGTCACAGATACGCAGTATTTT. The chain combines TRBV2 with TRBJ2-3, with 7 bases fitting TRBD1. V shed 5 bases, J shed 2 bases, and the junction held 4 bases outside the gene matches. This CDR3 contains 14 residues. CDR1 is SNHLY and CDR2 is FYNNEI in the germline V gene.